Following are 12 T cell receptor beta chains from one sample sequenced in a study of CD8+CD57+ T cells in acquired aplastic anemia. CDR3 and TCR beta VDJ profiling relied on a genomic DNA template. TCRdb independently ran MiXCR on the reads; one entry per CDR3 protein. The sample lists more than 100,000 distinct CDR3 sequences; 40% to 60% were seen once. The sample taken for sequencing was sorted CD4+, CD8+, or CD8+CD57+ T cells (not recorded which) from PBMCs. The origin of the receptors is a human donor in good health, serving as a control.

This clonotype was observed a handful of times. The chain uses TRBV3-1 and TRBJ2-6; D not resolved. CDR1 is LGHDT, CDR2 YNNKEL, per germline (reference sequence). The V gene lost 5 bases and the J gene lost 4 bases, with 18 bases spanning the gap. This CDR3 spans 17 amino acids. CDR3 region: CASSFGRRALGANVLTF. The CDR3, as DNA: TGTGCCAGCAGCTTCGGACGGAGAGCGTTAGGGGCCAACGTCCTGACTTTC.

This clonotype appeared a single time. This sequence joins TRBV10-2 and TRBJ2-5; D perhaps matches TRBD2 (7 bases). V lost 8 bases and J 5 bases, leaving 12 bases between the germline ends. This CDR3 region has 12 residues. CDR1 WSHSY and CDR2 SAAADI come from the germline V gene. The CDR3 loop is CASLQGGETQYF. DNA of the CDR3: TGCGCCAGCCTACAGGGAGGGGAGACCCAGTACTTC.

For this clonotype: This may be a read error: a much more frequent sequence differs by one nucleotide. J is TRBJ1-1 and V is TRBV5-1; 7 bases match TRBD1. The CDR3 contains 17 residues. Germline V gives CDR1 SGHRS, CDR2 YFSETQ. CDR3 amino acids: CASSLTGETIMNAEAFF. CDR3 bases: TGCGCCAGCAGCTTGACAGGGGAAACCATCATGAACGCTGAAGCTTTCTTT.

The chain is built from TRBV10-3 and TRBJ2-5, with a tentative D call TRBD2 (6 bases). In germline, CDR1 is ENHRY, CDR2 SYGVKD. CDR3 length equals 14 residues. V lost 4 bases and J 1 base, leaving 10 bases between the germline ends. DNA of the CDR3: TGTGCCATCAGTGGGGGGGACTTCCAAGAGACCCAGTACTTC. Translated: CAISGGDFQETQYF.

The chain has TRBV15 and TRBJ1-2; D gene uncertain. This CDR3 is 12 amino acids long. Per the germline V gene, CDR1 is LNHNV and CDR2 is YYDKDF (reference sequence). V was clipped by 5 bases and J by 7 bases, with 11 bases between them. The CDR3 protein is CATSVRTGGYTF. In nucleotides, the CDR3 is TGTGCCACCAGCGTGAGGACCGGTGGCTACACCTTC.

As to this clonotype: Being one base from a much bigger clone, this may be a read error. Without the conserved terminal phenylalanine or tryptophan, this CDR3 likely stems from a read error. This sequence joins TRBV12-3 or TRBV12-4 and TRBJ1-1; TRBD1 agrees at 9 bases. This CDR3 has 13 residues. V trimming: 7 bases; J trimming: 6 bases; junction bases outside the gene matches: 6. CDR3 bases: TGTGCCAGCAACGACAGGGGGGCCCCTGAAGCTTTCCTT. Translating gives CASNDRGAPEAFL.

The rearrangement joins TRBV29-1 to TRBJ2-7, with TRBD1 identical over 9 bases. The CDR3 has 12 residues. Per the germline V gene, CDR1 is SQVTM and CDR2 is ANQGSEA. With V trimmed by 7 bases and J by 2 bases, 3 bases remained unmatched. DNA for the CDR3: TGCAGCGCAGGGGACAGGGCCTACGAGCAGTACTTC. Amino acid sequence: CSAGDRAYEQYF.

V is TRBV29-1 and J is TRBJ2-3; D ambiguous. Trimming stripped 6 bases from V and 0 bases from J, with 10 bases between. CDR3 length equals 13 residues. The germline CDR1 and CDR2 sequences are SQVTM and ANQGSEA. The CDR3 sequence is CSVTRLSTDTQYF. The CDR3 DNA reads as TGCAGCGTGACACGTTTAAGCACAGATACGCAGTATTTT.

This clonotype has a count of ten or more. The CDR3 DNA is TGTGCCAGCAGCTCGACAGGAGGGGCGTCCTTGAACACCGGGGAGCTGTTTTTT. This translates into CASSSTGGASLNTGELFF. The chain combines TRBV7-3 with TRBJ2-2, with D perhaps given as TRBD1 or TRBD2 (6 bases each). The CDR3 spans 18 residues. Trimming took off 4 bases at V and 1 base at J, with 19 bases between the two ends. Germline assignment: CDR1 SGHTA and CDR2 FQGTGA.

Many counts were recorded for this clonotype. V usage is TRBV18 and J usage is TRBJ1-2; D gene unclear. In germline, CDR1 is KGHSH, CDR2 LQKENI. CDR3 length: 13 residues. V lost 3 bases to trimming and J lost 7 bases, with 12 bases between them. The DNA of the CDR3 is TGTGCCAGCTCACCTCTAGATCCTAGTGGCTACACCTTC. Translated: CASSPLDPSGYTF.

The chain employs TRBV20-1 and TRBJ2-5; possible D gene TRBD2, 5 bases. This CDR3 region has 12 residues. CDR1 is DFQATT and CDR2 is SNEGSKA in the germline V gene (reference sequence). Trimming stripped 2 bases from V and 3 bases from J, with 7 bases between. CDR3: CSARLAEETQYF. The CDR3, as DNA: TGCAGTGCTAGACTAGCCGAAGAGACCCAGTACTTC.

Worth noting for this clonotype: Being one base from a much bigger clone, this may be a read error. The chain combines TRBV18 with TRBJ1-1; no reliable D call. The CDR3 has 14 residues. Trimming shortened V by 8 bases and J by 1 base, and 14 bases separated the two germline ends. Germline lookup yields CDR1 KGHSH and CDR2 LQKENI. CDR3 DNA sequence: TGTGCCAGCCCCGCTTTGACTTCGAACACTGAAGCTTTCTTT. As protein: CASPALTSNTEAFF.